The following is a T cell receptor (beta chain) sequence with its context. At one end, the junction sequence differs from germline, possibly due to a read error. Germline CDR1 and CDR2: SNHLY and FYNNEI. CDR3 length: 15 amino acids. TCRdb reanalysed the 5' RACE reads using MiXCR and keeps one entry per CDR3 protein. Among approximately 40,000 distinct CDR3 sequences listed, approximately 30% were seen once. This sequence originates from a female donor with breast cancer. This chain links TRBV2 with TRBJ2-1; D is possibly TRBD2 (6 bases). Sequenced input: tumor-infiltrating memory CD4+ T cells sorted from the breast tumor. Specified subset: memory CD4+ T cells, CD4+CD45RO+CD25-. Written as DNA, the CDR3 is TGTGCCAGCAGTGATCCGGGAGTCTCCTGCAATGAGCAGTTCTTC. Its protein is CASSDPGVSCNEQFF.